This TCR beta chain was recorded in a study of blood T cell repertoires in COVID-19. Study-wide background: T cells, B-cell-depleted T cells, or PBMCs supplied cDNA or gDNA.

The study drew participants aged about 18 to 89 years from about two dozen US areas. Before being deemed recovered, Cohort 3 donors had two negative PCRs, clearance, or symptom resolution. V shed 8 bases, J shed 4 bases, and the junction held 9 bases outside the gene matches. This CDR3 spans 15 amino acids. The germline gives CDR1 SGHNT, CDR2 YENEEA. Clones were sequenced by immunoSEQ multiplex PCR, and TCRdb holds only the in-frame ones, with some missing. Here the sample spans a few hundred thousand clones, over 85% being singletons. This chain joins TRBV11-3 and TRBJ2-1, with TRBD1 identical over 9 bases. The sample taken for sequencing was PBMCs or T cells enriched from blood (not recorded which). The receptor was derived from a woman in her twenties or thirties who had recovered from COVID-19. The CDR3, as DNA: TGTGCCAGCGCATCCGGGACAGGGTCGTACAATGAGCAGTTCTTC. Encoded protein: CASASGTGSYNEQFF.